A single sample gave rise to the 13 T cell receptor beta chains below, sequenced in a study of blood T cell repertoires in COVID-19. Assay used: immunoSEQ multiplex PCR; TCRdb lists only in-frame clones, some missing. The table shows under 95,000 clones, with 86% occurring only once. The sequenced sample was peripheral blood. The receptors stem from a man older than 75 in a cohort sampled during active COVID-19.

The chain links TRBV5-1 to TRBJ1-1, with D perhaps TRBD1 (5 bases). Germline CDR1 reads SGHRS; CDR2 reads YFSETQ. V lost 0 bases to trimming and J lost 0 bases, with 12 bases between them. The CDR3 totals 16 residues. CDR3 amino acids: CASSLGMTDMNTEAFF. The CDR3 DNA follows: TGCGCCAGCAGCTTGGGGATGACAGACATGAACACTGAAGCTTTCTTT.

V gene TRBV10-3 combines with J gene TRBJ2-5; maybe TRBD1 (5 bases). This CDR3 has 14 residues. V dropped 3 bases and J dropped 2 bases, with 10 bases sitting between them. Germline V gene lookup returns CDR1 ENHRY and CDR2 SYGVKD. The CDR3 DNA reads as TGTGCCATCAGTGACCAGCAGGGTCAAGAGACCCAGTACTTC. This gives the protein CAISDQQGQETQYF.

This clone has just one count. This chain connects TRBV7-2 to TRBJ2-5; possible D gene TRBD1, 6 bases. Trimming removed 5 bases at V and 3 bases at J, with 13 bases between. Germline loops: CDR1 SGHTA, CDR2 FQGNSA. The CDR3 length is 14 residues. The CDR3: CASSLQAGEETQYF. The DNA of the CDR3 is TGTGCCAGCAGCCTCCAGGCAGGGGAAGAGACCCAGTACTTC.

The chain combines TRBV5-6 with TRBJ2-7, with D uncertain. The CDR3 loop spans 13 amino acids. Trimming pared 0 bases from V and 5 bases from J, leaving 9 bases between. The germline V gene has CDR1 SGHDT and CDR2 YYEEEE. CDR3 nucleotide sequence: TGTGCCAGCAGCTTGGAACTCATGAACGAGCAGTACGTC. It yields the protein CASSLELMNEQYV.

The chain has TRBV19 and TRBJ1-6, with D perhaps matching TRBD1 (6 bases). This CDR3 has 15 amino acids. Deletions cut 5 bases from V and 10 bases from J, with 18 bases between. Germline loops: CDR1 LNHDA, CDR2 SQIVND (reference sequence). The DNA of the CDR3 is TGTGCCAGTAGTGCCTCAACAGGGTTCGACTCACCCCTCCACTTT. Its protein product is CASSASTGFDSPLHF.

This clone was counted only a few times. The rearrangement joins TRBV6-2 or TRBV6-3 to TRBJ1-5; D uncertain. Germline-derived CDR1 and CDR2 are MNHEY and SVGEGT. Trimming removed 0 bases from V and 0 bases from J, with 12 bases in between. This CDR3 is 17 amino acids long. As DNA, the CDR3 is TGTGCCAGCAGTTACTCGCGGGAGATCTATAGCAATCAGCCCCAGCATTTT. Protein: CASSYSREIYSNQPQHF.

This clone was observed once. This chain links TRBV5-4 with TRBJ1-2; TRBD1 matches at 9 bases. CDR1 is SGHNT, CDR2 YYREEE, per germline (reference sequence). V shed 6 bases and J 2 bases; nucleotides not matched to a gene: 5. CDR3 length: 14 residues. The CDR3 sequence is CASMLDRGNYGYTF. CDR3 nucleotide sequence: TGTGCCAGCATGTTGGACAGGGGAAACTATGGCTACACCTTC.

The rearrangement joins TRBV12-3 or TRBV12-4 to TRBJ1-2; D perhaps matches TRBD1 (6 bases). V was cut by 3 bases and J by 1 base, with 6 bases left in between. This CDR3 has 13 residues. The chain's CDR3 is CASSLDSNYGYTF. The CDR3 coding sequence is TGTGCCAGCAGTTTGGACAGTAACTATGGCTACACCTTC.

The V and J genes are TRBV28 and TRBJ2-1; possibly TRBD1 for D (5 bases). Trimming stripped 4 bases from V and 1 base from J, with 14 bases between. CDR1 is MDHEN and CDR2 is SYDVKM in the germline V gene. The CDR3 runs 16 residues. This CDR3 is CASSSSDGHSYNEQFF. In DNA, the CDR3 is TGTGCCAGCAGTTCATCGGACGGACATTCCTACAATGAGCAGTTCTTC.

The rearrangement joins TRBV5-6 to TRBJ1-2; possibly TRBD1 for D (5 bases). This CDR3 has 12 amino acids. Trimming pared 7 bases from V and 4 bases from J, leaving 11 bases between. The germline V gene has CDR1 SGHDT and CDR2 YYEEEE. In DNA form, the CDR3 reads TGTGCCAGCGGACAATGGGGCTATGGCTACACCTTC. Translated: CASGQWGYGYTF.

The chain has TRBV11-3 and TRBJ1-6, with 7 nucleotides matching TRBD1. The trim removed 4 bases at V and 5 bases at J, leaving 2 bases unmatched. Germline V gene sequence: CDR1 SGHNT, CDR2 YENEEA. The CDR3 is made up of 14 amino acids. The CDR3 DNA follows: TGTGCCAGCAGCTCGGGACAGCATAATTCACCCCTCCACTTT. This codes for CASSSGQHNSPLHF.

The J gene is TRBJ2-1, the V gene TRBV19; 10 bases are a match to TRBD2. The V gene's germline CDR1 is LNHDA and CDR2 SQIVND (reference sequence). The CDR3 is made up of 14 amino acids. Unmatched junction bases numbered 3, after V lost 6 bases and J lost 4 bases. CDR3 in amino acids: CASRERGGYNEQFF. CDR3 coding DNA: TGTGCCAGTAGGGAGCGGGGGGGTTACAATGAGCAGTTCTTC. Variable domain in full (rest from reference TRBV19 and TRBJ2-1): DGGITQSPKYLFRKEGQNVTLSCEQNLNHDAMYWYRQDPGQGLRLIYYSQIVNDFQKGDIAEGYSVSREKKESFPLTVTSAQKNPTAFYLCASRERGGYNEQFFGPGTRLTVL.

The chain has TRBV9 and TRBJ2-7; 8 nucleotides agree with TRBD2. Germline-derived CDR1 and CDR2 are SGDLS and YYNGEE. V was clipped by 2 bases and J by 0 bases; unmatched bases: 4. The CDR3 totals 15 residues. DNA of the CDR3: TGTGCCAGCAGCGTCTCGGGGGGGGCCTCCTACGAGCAGTACTTC. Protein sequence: CASSVSGGASYEQYF.